Given below is one T cell receptor beta chain in context. Its antigen is not known. A 5'RACE template switching approach incorporating UMIs was used to make TCR beta cDNA. TCRdb re-called the 5' RACE reads and gives one entry per CDR3 protein, without DNA. This repertoire includes some 340,000 distinct CDR3 sequences. These data belong to a study of T cells expressing NK-cell markers. About the research overall: It was sorted CD3+CD56-NKG2C+, CD3+CD56+NKG2C- and CD3+CD56+NKG2C+ T cells that provided the TCR beta repertoires. Findings of the study overall: There were a few donors in whom these clonotypes also led the CD3+CD56-NKG2C+ fraction.

The CDR3 runs 15 residues. The genes are TRBV12-3 or TRBV12-4 and TRBJ1-2; TCRdb gives TRBD1 as the D gene, but with no DNA this cannot be confirmed. The sample consisted of blood T cells: a sorted CD56 or NKG2C T cell subset, CD4+ or CD8+ T cells, or bulk PBMC T cells (not recorded which). The receptor was isolated from a man aged 18-70 years in good health. CDR3 amino acids: CASSSASGKGYGYTF.